The clone carrying this T cell receptor (beta chain) was counted between two and nine times. Its antigen remains unknown. The data belong to a study of T cells after yellow fever vaccination. Whole-study results and caveats: By day 5 rather than day 15, the secondary response had peaked, though it was weaker. Contaminants from the bulk population, in the form of abundant clonotypes, could be found in FACS-sorted repertoires.

The TCR cDNA carried a universal primer site and UMIs from 5'RACE template switching. TCRdb reanalysed the 5' RACE reads using MiXCR and keeps one entry per CDR3 protein. In the table there are 350,000 to 450,000 distinct CDR3 sequences, 6.2% of which are singletons. The clonotype originates from a young man who received the YFV17D yellow fever vaccine. Sample: PBMCs, taken 5 days after the yellow fever booster vaccination.

This chain's CDR3 is CSASAPSRSNEQYF. The CDR3 region has the DNA TGCAGTGCTAGTGCCCCGAGCCGCTCCAATGAGCAGTACTTC. The V and J genes are TRBV20-1 and TRBJ2-7; no definite D call. Trimming shortened V by 3 bases and J by 7 bases, and 19 bases separated the two germline ends. Per germline, CDR1 DFQATT and CDR2 SNEGSKA (reference sequence). This CDR3 has 14 amino acids.